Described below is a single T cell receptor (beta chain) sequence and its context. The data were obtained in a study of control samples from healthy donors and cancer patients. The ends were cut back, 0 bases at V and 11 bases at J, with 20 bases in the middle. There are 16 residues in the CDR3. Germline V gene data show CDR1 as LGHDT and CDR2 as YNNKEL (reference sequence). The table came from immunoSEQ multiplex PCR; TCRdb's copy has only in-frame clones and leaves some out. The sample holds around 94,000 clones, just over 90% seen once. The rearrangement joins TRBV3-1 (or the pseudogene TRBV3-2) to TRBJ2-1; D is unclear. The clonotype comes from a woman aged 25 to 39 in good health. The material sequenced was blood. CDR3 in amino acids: CASSQDSSAGRAKQFF. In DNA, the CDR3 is TGTGCCAGCAGCCAAGATAGCTCGGCTGGCCGGGCCAAGCAGTTCTTC.